This is a list of T cell receptor beta chains from one sample in a study of T cell responses to AZD1222 COVID-19 vaccine. Repertoires were generated with immunoSEQ multiplex PCR, while TCRdb's copy carries only in-frame clones and drops some. Of nearly 100,000 clones listed, about 88% are singletons. Specimen: peripheral blood, collected on day 0 of AZD1222 vaccination. The receptor set was obtained from an adult in good health. Both conserved end residues are part of each CDR3. D genes are given only for firm matches. Rows give clone size only sometimes, using once, few, many, or a class for an expanded clone.

TRBJ2-3 | TRBV5-1 | - | - | CASSLSDRDTQYF | TGCGCCAGCAGCTTGAGCGACAGAGATACGCAGTATTTT
TRBJ1-1 | TRBV5-8 | - | - | CASSPWGLTEAFF | TGTGCCAGCAGTCCGTGGGGGCTGACTGAAGCTTTCTTT
TRBJ2-3 | TRBV4-1 | - | once | CASSQEIPSSNTVPTDTQYF | TGCGCCAGCAGCCAAGAGATCCCATCATCTAACACAGTCCCCACAGATACGCAGTATTTT
TRBJ2-2 | TRBV11-2 | TRBD2 | - | CASSNPSGVSTGELFF | TGTGCCAGCAGCAATCCTAGCGGGGTTAGCACCGGGGAGCTGTTTTTT
TRBJ1-5 | TRBV11-3 | - | - | CASSLQGNQPQHF | TGTGCCAGCAGCTTGCAGGGGAATCAGCCCCAGCATTTT
TRBJ1-5 | TRBV4-1 | TRBD1 | - | CASSPGQGASNQPQHF | TGCGCCAGCAGCCCGGGACAGGGGGCAAGCAATCAGCCCCAGCATTTT
TRBJ2-7 | TRBV6-5 | - | - | CASSYSGGHRYEQYF | TGTGCCAGCAGTTACTCGGGCGGACACCGCTACGAGCAGTACTTC
TRBJ2-5 | TRBV25-1 | - | - | CASRGYLRTEKETQYF | TGTGCCAGCAGGGGGTACCTAAGGACGGAAAAAGAGACCCAGTACTTC
TRBJ1-5 | TRBV5-1 | - | few | CASSPSGPFNQPQHF | TGCGCCAGCAGCCCATCGGGCCCTTTTAATCAGCCCCAGCATTTT
TRBJ1-1 | TRBV5-1 | - | - | CASSLGGPVTEAFF | TGCGCCAGCAGCTTGGGGGGGCCGGTCACTGAAGCTTTCTTT
TRBJ2-3 | TRBV13 | - | - | CASSVADTQYF | TGTGCCAGCAGCGTCGCAGATACGCAGTATTTT
TRBJ1-2 | TRBV6-5 | - | - | CASSYGRGDYGYTF | TGTGCCAGCAGTTACGGCAGGGGAGACTATGGCTACACCTTC
TRBJ1-1 | TRBV7-3 | - | - | CASSPDGVYTEAFF | TGTGCCAGCAGCCCAGACGGGGTGTACACTGAAGCTTTCTTT
TRBJ1-4 | TRBV18 | - | - | CASSPAGVEEKLFF | TGTGCCAGCTCACCTGCCGGCGTCGAGGAAAAACTGTTTTTT